This T cell receptor (beta chain) was recovered during a study of shared clonotypes between healthy human individuals. The study's findings and limits: Larger estimated richness was generally recorded for naive subsets relative to memory subsets. Sorted-subset sequencing was shown by rarefaction to be incomplete despite large depth.

About this clone: Its matching antigen is unknown.

The CDR3 extends over 14 amino acids. CDR1 and CDR2 from the germline V gene are LGHNA and YNFKEQ. The repertoire was sequenced with immunoSEQ multiplex PCR; TCRdb's copy has only in-frame clones and lacks some. The data contain about 1 million clones, 65% to 75% of them singletons. Sequencing was carried out using memory CD4+ T cells sorted from blood. Indicated subset: CD45RA-negative fraction. The source of this sequence is a man between 18 and 35 years old in good health. The genes are TRBV4-2 and TRBJ2-5, with D hard to call. The DNA end is more similar to TRBJ2-7, so the J call may be wrong. CDR3 loop: CASSQDLVAYEQYF. Written as DNA, the CDR3 is TGTGCCAGCAGCCAAGATCTGGTTGCCTACGAGCAGTACTTC.